This T cell receptor (beta chain) comes out of a study of vaccination effects on CD4 cells after COVID-19. As for this clone: Its antigen is as yet unknown.

Libraries were prepared by immunoSEQ multiplex PCR; TCRdb keeps only in-frame clonotypes and omits some of them. The sample gives fewer than 40,000 clones, around 70% of which show up once; approximately 15% is in the top ten. Following 10 days of culture, CD4+ T cells were isolated. Vaccination of participants consisted of two doses of either the BNT162b2 or mRNA-1273 vaccine. The germline gives CDR1 SEHNR, CDR2 FQNEAQ (reference sequence). Trimming stripped 1 base from V and 7 bases from J, with 13 bases between. The CDR3 extends over 14 amino acids. The material sequenced was CD4+ T cells from PBMCs cultured without peptide, taken after COVID-19 vaccination. V and J are TRBV7-9 and TRBJ1-2, with TRBD1 as a possible D gene (6 bases). The receptor was derived from a human donor who received a COVID-19 vaccine. The CDR3, as DNA: TGTGCCAGCAGCTTAGAGGGGGGCGGAGGTGGCTACACCTTC. Encoded protein: CASSLEGGGGGYTF.